This TCR beta chain was profiled in a study of identical twins. TCRdb re-called the 5' RACE reads through MiXCR, storing one row per CDR3 protein. The sample contains 300,000 to 350,000 distinct CDR3 sequences, more than 9% of which appear only once. The ends lost 5 bases at V and 4 bases at J; junction bases unmatched: 20. This CDR3 has 19 residues. Germline loops: CDR1 MGHDK, CDR2 SYGVNS. The sample also formed part of further work on yellow fever vaccine responses in identical twins.

This receptor was taken from a woman between 18 and 30 years old in good health. What was sequenced was CD8+ T cells sorted from blood. V gene TRBV25-1 combines with J gene TRBJ2-7, with 10 bases identical to TRBD2. CDR3 DNA: TGTGCCAGCAGTCCCAACTCGGCTAGCGGGAGTTTCCCATGGTACGAGCAGTACTTC. Its protein is CASSPNSASGSFPWYEQYF.